Listed below are T cell receptor beta chains from one sample, sequenced in a study of shared T cell receptors in the human thymus. The repertoire was sequenced with immunoSEQ multiplex PCR; TCRdb's copy has only in-frame clones and lacks some. Among 600,000 or so clones listed, around 87% were seen once. The same sample was also used in a study of human thymus T cells.

The sequenced material came from thymocytes. The receptors here all came from a boy less than two years old with a congenital heart defect. Both conserved end residues are trimmed from each CDR3. Expanded clones get a size class; other rows say once, few or many, or leave the size out.

J gene	V gene	clone size	CDR3 protein
TRBJ1-5	TRBV18	.	ASSPLQGVAQPQH
TRBJ1-5	TRBV30	.	AWSVGVSSALSNQPQH
TRBJ2-1	TRBV12-5	.	ASGSPTGSSYNEQF
TRBJ1-2	TRBV29-1	.	SVDCDRGDYGYT
TRBJ2-1	TRBV4-1	.	ASSQDSAIGEHEQF
TRBJ1-1	TRBV21-1	.	ASSKPQRQIMNTEAF
TRBJ2-7	TRBV6-5	.	ASRRGQPYEQY
TRBJ1-2	TRBV19	.	ASSGGPVYGYT
TRBJ1-6	TRBV29-1	.	SVAAGPNSPLH
TRBJ1-1	TRBV9	.	ASSSMDRGGTEAF
TRBJ1-5	TRBV19	few	ASSTGGGSNQPQH
TRBJ2-7	TRBV10-3	.	AIRGTAGYEQY
.	TRBV28	.	ASSLIGGPLRPTCEQY
TRBJ2-1	TRBV4-3	.	ASSQETAGGYYNEQF
TRBJ2-7	TRBV23-1	.	ASSQSNRPEQY
TRBJ2-2	TRBV25-1	.	ASSEWTGGNTGELF
TRBJ1-4	TRBV7-2	.	ASSLVGTGDSRNEKLF
TRBJ1-1	TRBV27	.	ASSVTGSAAF
TRBJ2-2	TRBV28	.	ASSSTAAGLMAGELF
TRBJ1-1	TRBV19	.	ASSPAVPGQGAGDTEAF
TRBJ2-6	TRBV4-3	.	ASSQDSGLNGANVLT
TRBJ1-1	TRBV21-1	.	ASSSSEVSTEAF
TRBJ2-7	TRBV15	.	ATSVFRGSYEQY